This passage covers 29 T cell receptor beta chains from one sample sequenced in a study of T cell responses to AZD1222 COVID-19 vaccine. Profiled with immunoSEQ multiplex PCR; TCRdb holds only in-frame clones, not every one. The repertoire includes some 140,000 clones, 70% to 90% of them detected once, and 1.5% to 2% sits in the top ten. Material: peripheral blood, obtained on day 0 of AZD1222 vaccination. These receptors were taken from an adult in good health.

A few counts support this clone. The chain has TRBV5-1 and TRBJ1-3, with a tentative D call TRBD1 (6 bases). In germline, CDR1 is SGHRS, CDR2 YFSETQ. V lost 6 bases, J lost 4 bases, and 11 bases lay in between. The CDR3 extends over 13 amino acids. CDR3: CASTSGVGNTIYF. CDR3 coding DNA: TGCGCCAGCACGTCAGGGGTCGGAAACACCATATATTTT.

This clone was seen a few times. The chain uses TRBV11-1 and TRBJ2-6; D gene unclear. The CDR3 loop spans 14 amino acids. The V gene lost 7 bases and the J gene lost 4 bases, with 11 bases spanning the gap. Looked up from germline, CDR1 is SGHAT and CDR2 is FQDESV (reference sequence). This CDR3 is CASILGRGANVLTF. Written as DNA, the CDR3 is TGTGCCAGCATACTGGGCCGAGGGGCCAACGTCCTGACTTTC.

This chain uses TRBV6-1 with TRBJ2-1; 8 bases line up with TRBD1. The CDR3 is made up of 16 amino acids. V dropped 2 bases and J dropped 4; count of bases not matched to a gene: 7. CDR1 is MNHNS and CDR2 is SASEGT in the germline V gene. In nucleotides, the CDR3 is TGTGCCAGCAGTGAAAAGGTCGGACAGGGTTACAATGAGCAGTTCTTC. It is translated as CASSEKVGQGYNEQFF.

The V and J genes are TRBV6-5 and TRBJ1-1; D perhaps matches TRBD1 (6 bases). Germline V lookup: CDR1 MNHEY, CDR2 SVGAGI. V lost 6 bases and J 1 base, leaving 12 bases between the germline ends. This CDR3 contains 14 residues. The CDR3 nucleotides read TGTGCCAGCAGACCGGGACACCCGAACACTGAAGCTTTCTTT. Its protein product is CASRPGHPNTEAFF.

The chain joins TRBV10-3 to TRBJ1-1, with TRBD1 matching over 8 bases. Losses at the gene ends were 3 bases for V and 4 bases for J; bases not matched to a gene: 4. Germline V CDR1 and CDR2: ENHRY, SYGVKD. This CDR3 is built from 14 residues. The CDR3 sequence is CAISDSGGGTEAFF. The CDR3 nucleotides are TGTGCCATCAGTGACTCAGGGGGCGGCACTGAAGCTTTCTTT.

This sequence joins TRBV28 and TRBJ1-1, with 9 nucleotides matching TRBD1. The trim removed 3 bases at V and 7 bases at J, leaving 9 bases unmatched. The CDR3 contains 15 residues. The germline CDR1 and CDR2 sequences are MDHEN and SYDVKM. The CDR3 DNA sequence: TGTGCCAGCAGTTTGGCCGGGACAGGGCTGAATGAAGCTTTCTTT. Protein: CASSLAGTGLNEAFF.

V gene TRBV9 combines with J gene TRBJ1-6; 8 bases agree with TRBD1. From germline, CDR1 is SGDLS and CDR2 YYNGEE. The CDR3 loop spans 16 amino acids. Losses at the gene ends were 3 bases for V and 7 bases for J; bases not matched to a gene: 9. The CDR3 DNA reads as TGTGCCAGCAGCGCCCTGGACAGGGCGCCGAATTCACCCCTCCACTTT. It yields the protein CASSALDRAPNSPLHF.

The chain employs TRBV4-2 and TRBJ2-7; D not certain. CDR3 length equals 16 residues. Germline V CDR1 and CDR2: LGHNA, YNFKEQ. The germline V and J ends were trimmed by 0 bases and 0 bases, with 12 bases remaining between them. CDR3 in DNA: TGTGCCAGCAGCCAAGAAGTCACAGTAAGCTCCTACGAGCAGTACTTC. It is translated as CASSQEVTVSSYEQYF.

In this sample, this clone turned up once. The rearrangement uses TRBV19 and TRBJ1-3; D unclear. With 3 bases removed from V and 0 bases from J, the gap between germline ends came to 9 bases. The CDR3 is 15 amino acids. Germline loops: CDR1 LNHDA, CDR2 SQIVND (reference sequence). The CDR3 DNA is TGTGCCAGTAGTATGTACGGGAACTCTGGAAACACCATATATTTT. Protein: CASSMYGNSGNTIYF.

The chain carries TRBV6-5 and TRBJ1-1; D gene ambiguous. In germline, CDR1 is MNHEY, CDR2 SVGAGI. The CDR3 extends over 15 amino acids. The V end was cut by 8 bases, the J end by 3 bases, with 19 bases between. CDR3 protein: CASFGGDRYYTEAFF. The DNA for the CDR3 is TGTGCCAGCTTCGGTGGGGATCGGTATTACACTGAAGCTTTCTTT.

The chain carries TRBV14 and TRBJ1-1, with D uncertain. This CDR3 is 12 amino acids long. Germline CDR1 and CDR2: SGHDN and FVKESK. V gave up 8 bases and J gave up 1 base, with 8 bases separating them. The CDR3 loop is CASGRRNTEAFF. DNA of the CDR3: TGTGCCAGCGGACGGAGGAACACTGAAGCTTTCTTT.

This chain connects TRBV7-3 to TRBJ2-1; D is uncertain. The germline gives CDR1 SGHTA, CDR2 FQGTGA. The CDR3 has 14 residues. V was trimmed by 2 bases and J by 1 base, leaving 6 bases between them. The CDR3 sequence: CASSLLPSYNEQFF. The CDR3 DNA reads TGTGCCAGCAGCTTACTCCCTTCCTACAATGAGCAGTTCTTC.

The V call is TRBV27, the J call TRBJ1-1; 7 bases align to TRBD1. The germline CDR1 and CDR2 sequences are MNHEY and SMNVEV (reference sequence). Germline trimming cut 6 bases from V and 4 bases from J; bases unmatched to any gene: 17. CDR3 length equals 17 residues. The CDR3 bases are TGTGCCAGCAGGAAGGGGGCGGGTCGCGAGGGGGCCACTGAAGCTTTCTTT. Amino acid sequence: CASRKGAGREGATEAFF.

This chain uses TRBV28 with TRBJ1-2, with D possibly TRBD1 on 5 matching bases. The CDR3 is made up of 15 amino acids. Trimming took 6 bases from V and 8 from J, leaving 22 bases between them. Germline CDR1 MDHEN, CDR2 SYDVKM. The CDR3 loop is CASRSTGDAARGYTF. CDR3 bases: TGTGCCAGCAGGAGCACAGGAGATGCCGCTCGAGGCTACACCTTC.

CDR3 bases: TGTGCCAGCAGTTTCCGGGGTCCCAGGGTTGAGCAGTTCTTC. Translating it yields CASSFRGPRVEQFF. This chain links TRBV28 with TRBJ2-1, with D tentatively TRBD1 or TRBD2 (5 bases each). The CDR3 has 14 amino acids. The germline V gene has CDR1 MDHEN and CDR2 SYDVKM. Trimming removed 3 bases at V and 9 bases at J, with 15 bases between.

V usage is TRBV25-1 and J usage is TRBJ2-3; D is undetermined. The CDR3 runs to 14 residues. The germline V and J ends were trimmed by 0 bases and 4 bases, with 8 bases remaining between them. CDR1 is MGHDK and CDR2 is SYGVNS in the germline V gene. The CDR3 sequence is CASSEYKGADTQYF. The CDR3 bases are TGTGCCAGCAGTGAATATAAGGGTGCAGATACGCAGTATTTT.

V usage is TRBV4-2 and J usage is TRBJ2-1, with 11 bases matching TRBD2. There are 16 residues in the CDR3. Per germline, CDR1 LGHNA and CDR2 YNFKEQ. Unmatched junction bases numbered 10, after V lost 4 bases and J lost 8 bases. CDR3 coding DNA: TGTGCCAGCAGCCCACAAACTAGCGGGGGTGTCGATGAGCAGTTCTTC. This codes for CASSPQTSGGVDEQFF.

In this sample, this clone turned up a few times. The chain is built from TRBV11-2 and TRBJ1-1; D might be TRBD1 (5 bases). V was cut by 0 bases and J by 10 bases, with 15 bases left in between. The germline CDR1 and CDR2 sequences are SGHAT and FQNNGV. The CDR3 is 14 amino acids. DNA for the CDR3: TGTGCCAGCAGCTTAGATAGGTCCAGGGAAGCAGCTTTCTTT. This gives the protein CASSLDRSREAAFF.

V gene TRBV5-1 combines with J gene TRBJ1-1; 7 nucleotides match TRBD1. Germline trimming cut 3 bases from V and 0 bases from J; bases unmatched to any gene: 5. CDR1 SGHRS and CDR2 YFSETQ come from the germline V gene. The CDR3 extends over 15 amino acids. The CDR3 DNA follows: TGCGCCAGCAGCTCCTCGGGACAGCTGAACACTGAAGCTTTCTTT. As protein: CASSSSGQLNTEAFF.

The chain couples TRBV29-1 to TRBJ1-1; 9 nucleotides agree with TRBD1. CDR1 and CDR2 (germline): SQVTM, ANQGSEA. J lost 0 bases, V lost 7 bases, and 3 bases had no gene match. The CDR3 contains 13 residues. CDR3 region: CSARDRVNTEAFF. The CDR3 nucleotides are TGCAGCGCCCGGGACAGGGTGAACACTGAAGCTTTCTTT.

The rearrangement joins TRBV7-9 to TRBJ1-1; D is ambiguous. Germline-derived CDR1 and CDR2 are SEHNR and FQNEAQ (reference sequence). V was shortened by 4 bases and J by 7 bases, with 10 bases between the two germline ends. The CDR3 runs 12 residues. The CDR3 here is CASSWEPNEAFF. In nucleotides, the CDR3 is TGTGCCAGCAGCTGGGAACCAAATGAAGCTTTCTTT.

This chain uses TRBV28 with TRBJ1-2; unclear D gene. Germline assignment: CDR1 MDHEN and CDR2 SYDVKM. Trimming removed 5 bases at V and 13 bases at J, with 14 bases between. The CDR3 has 11 amino acids. The CDR3, as DNA: TGTGCCAGCAGTCCGATCGGCTCGCGCACCTTC. This gives the protein CASSPIGSRTF.

V and J are TRBV2 and TRBJ1-4, with D possibly being TRBD1 (5 bases). The CDR3 is made up of 16 amino acids. V was shortened by 2 bases and J by 6 bases, with 16 bases between the two germline ends. The germline CDR1 and CDR2 sequences are SNHLY and FYNNEI. The CDR3 loop is CASSEKRGDKYEKLFF. The DNA of the CDR3 is TGTGCCAGCAGTGAAAAGAGAGGGGATAAGTATGAAAAACTGTTTTTT.

In nucleotides, the CDR3 is TGTGCCAGCACCTTACGGGGGGATCGAGCCGAGCAGTACTTC. Its translation: CASTLRGDRAEQYF. The chain combines TRBV2 with TRBJ2-7, with 7 bases that match TRBD2. There are 14 residues in the CDR3. Looked up from germline, CDR1 is SNHLY and CDR2 is FYNNEI. With V trimmed by 7 bases and J by 6 bases, 12 bases remained unmatched.

This sequence joins TRBV15 and TRBJ2-1, with 11 bases fitting TRBD2. After removal of 1 base from V and 0 bases from J, the junction contained 14 bases not matched to a gene. The CDR3 totals 21 residues. Germline V gene sequence: CDR1 LNHNV, CDR2 YYDKDF (reference sequence). The CDR3 loop reads CATSRGVFETSGKSSYNEQFF. In nucleotides, the CDR3 is TGTGCCACCAGCAGAGGCGTATTTGAGACTAGCGGGAAGAGCTCCTACAATGAGCAGTTCTTC. The whole variable domain, filled in from reference TRBV15 and TRBJ2-1, reads DAMVIQNPRYQVTQFGKPVTLSCSQTLNHNVMYWYQQKSSQAPKLLFHYYDKDFNNEADTPDNFQSRRPNTSFCFLDIRSPGLGDTAMYLCATSRGVFETSGKSSYNEQFFGPGTRLTVL.

The chain links TRBV6-2 or TRBV6-3 to TRBJ1-1; 11 bases align to TRBD1. CDR1 and CDR2 (germline): MNHEY, SVGEGT. The CDR3 length is 14 residues. The ends lost 5 bases at V and 6 bases at J; junction bases unmatched: 5. CDR3 DNA sequence: TGTGCCAGCAGTGACCCGGACAGGGGGCCTGAAGCTTTCTTT. Encoded protein: CASSDPDRGPEAFF.

V is TRBV25-1 and J is TRBJ1-5; unclear D gene. Germline lookup yields CDR1 MGHDK and CDR2 SYGVNS. V gave up 2 bases and J gave up 0 bases, with 8 bases separating them. This CDR3 contains 15 residues. CDR3 protein: CASSESGDSNQPQHF. In DNA form, the CDR3 reads TGTGCCAGCAGTGAAAGTGGAGATAGCAATCAGCCCCAGCATTTT.

The chain combines TRBV7-2 with TRBJ2-7; no definite D call. This CDR3 comprises 13 residues. Germline CDR1 reads SGHTA; CDR2 reads FQGNSA. The germline V and J ends were trimmed by 0 bases and 6 bases, with 9 bases remaining between them. CDR3 region: CASSLARQREQYF. The DNA for the CDR3 is TGTGCCAGCAGCTTAGCGCGTCAACGCGAGCAGTACTTC.

The chain joins TRBV29-1 to TRBJ1-1, with D possibly being TRBD1 (6 bases). Trimming cost V 4 bases and J 1 base, with 13 bases left between them. CDR1 is SQVTM and CDR2 is ANQGSEA in the germline V gene. This CDR3 contains 14 residues. The CDR3: CSVAGDARNTEAFF. In nucleotides, the CDR3 is TGCAGCGTTGCAGGGGATGCGAGGAACACTGAAGCTTTCTTT.